Listed below are T cell receptor beta chains from one sample, sequenced in a study of T cells in Graves' hyperthyroidism and ophthalmopathy. TCRdb fed the multiplex PCR reads into MiXCR, producing one record per CDR3 protein. The table records roughly 400,000 distinct CDR3 sequences, 11% to 15% of them present only once. Sequencing input: blood. The source of these receptors is a man aged 45-60 years with Graves' ophthalmopathy. CDR3s include the opening cysteine and the closing phenylalanine or tryptophan. A D gene is named only where the DNA matches it firmly. Part of the rows lack a size; the others show once, few, many or a class for expanded clones.

J gene | clone size | D gene | V gene | CDR3 protein | CDR3 DNA
TRBJ2-1 | few | NA | TRBV7-9 | CASSPVMGNNEQFF | TGTGCCAGCAGCCCCGTGATGGGTAACAATGAGCAGTTCTTC
TRBJ2-3 | NA | TRBD2 | TRBV5-6 | CASSLSGKSTDTQYF | TGTGCCAGCAGCTTGAGCGGGAAGAGCACAGATACGCAGTATTTT
TRBJ2-1 | few | TRBD2 | TRBV28 | CASTGLGYNEQFF | TGTGCCAGCACCGGACTAGGTTACAATGAGCAGTTCTTC
TRBJ1-1 | many | NA | TRBV6-1 | CASREGQGSEAFF | TGTGCCAGCAGAGAGGGGCAGGGGAGTGAAGCTTTCTTT
TRBJ2-7 | NA | TRBD2 | TRBV4-1 | CASSQVIGGLAGCYEQYF | TGCGCCAGCAGCCAAGTGATTGGTGGACTAGCGGGATGCTACGAGCAGTACTTC
TRBJ1-1 | NA | NA | TRBV5-1 | CASSMGKGQNRMNTEAFF | TGCGCCAGCAGCATGGGAAAGGGACAAAACAGGATGAACACTGAAGCTTTCTTT
TRBJ2-1 | NA | TRBD2 | TRBV10-3 | CAISSGGNEKFF | TGTGCCATCTCTAGCGGGGGCAATGAGAAGTTCTTC
TRBJ1-2 | many | NA | TRBV5-1 | CASSSLGQHYGYTF | TGCGCCAGCAGCTCCCTCGGACAGCACTATGGCTACACCTTC
TRBJ2-7 | many | NA | TRBV5-1 | CASSLREGEQYF | TGCGCCAGCAGCTTGAGAGAGGGGGAGCAGTACTTC
TRBJ2-1 | many | NA | TRBV20-1 | CSAMTMVSRWNEQFF | TGCAGTGCTATGACTATGGTAAGCCGGTGGAATGAGCAGTTCTTC
TRBJ2-3 | many | NA | TRBV12-3/TRBV12-4 | CASSPMGRSTDTQYF | TGTGCCAGCAGTCCTATGGGACGGTCCACAGATACGCAGTATTTT
TRBJ2-3 | many | NA | TRBV5-1 | CASSPLGRSTDTQYF | TGCGCCAGCAGCCCCCTAGGGCGGAGCACAGATACGCAGTATTTT
TRBJ2-3 | many | TRBD2 | TRBV29-1 | CSVETTSGGTDTQYF | TGCAGCGTTGAAACGACTAGCGGGGGCACAGATACGCAGTATTTT
TRBJ2-1 | many | NA | TRBV7-9 | CASTNSGAEQFF | TGTGCCAGCACAAACTCCGGGGCTGAGCAGTTCTTC
TRBJ1-1 | NA | NA | TRBV7-9 | CASSLRRMNTEAFF | TGTGCCAGCAGCTTACGTAGGATGAACACTGAAGCTTTCTTT
TRBJ1-1 | many | NA | TRBV11-3 | CASSLNTNTEAFF | TGTGCCAGCAGCTTGAACACGAACACTGAAGCTTTCTTT
TRBJ2-3 | NA | TRBD2 | TRBV20-1 | CSARVSGKVPTDTQYF | TGCAGTGCTAGAGTAAGCGGGAAGGTTCCCACAGATACGCAGTATTTT
TRBJ2-7 | NA | NA | TRBV28 | CASSSDAGHPYEQYF | TGTGCCAGCAGTTCCGACGCTGGACACCCATACGAGCAGTACTTC
TRBJ2-7 | many | NA | TRBV2 | CASRGLGEQYF | TGTGCCAGCAGAGGGTTGGGGGAGCAGTACTTC
TRBJ2-2 | NA | NA | TRBV27 | CASTESQTGTGELFF | TGTGCCAGCACCGAATCCCAAACGGGCACCGGGGAGCTGTTTTTT
TRBJ2-1 | NA | TRBD2 | TRBV10-1 | CASSDKASGSTRYNEQFF | TGCGCCAGCAGTGATAAGGCTAGCGGGAGTACGCGCTACAATGAGCAGTTCTTC
TRBJ2-3 | few | TRBD2 | TRBV6-1 | CASSQLLAGVNTDTQYF | TGTGCCAGCAGTCAACTACTAGCGGGAGTGAACACAGATACGCAGTATTTT
TRBJ2-1 | NA | NA | TRBV2 | CASRNLEISSYNEQFF | TGTGCCAGCAGGAACCTGGAGATTAGCTCCTACAATGAGCAGTTCTTC
TRBJ2-1 | few | NA | TRBV19 | CASSLRSELNEQFF | TGTGCCAGTAGTCTCCGTAGCGAACTAAATGAGCAGTTCTTC
TRBJ2-7 | NA | NA | TRBV14 | CASSRQAGNPRTYEQYF | TGTGCCAGCAGCCGCCAAGCCGGGAACCCGAGAACCTACGAGCAGTACTTC
TRBJ2-7 | NA | NA | TRBV29-1 | CSVEVGTGIRRHF | NA
TRBJ2-3 | NA | TRBD2 | TRBV6-1 | CASSSHLGLAGRTDTQYF | TGTGCCAGCAGTTCCCATCTTGGACTAGCGGGCCGCACAGATACGCAGTATTTT
TRBJ1-2 | few | NA | TRBV5-4 | CASSLLRTSYGYTF | TGTGCCAGCAGCTTGTTAAGAACGAGCTATGGCTACACCTTC
TRBJ2-7 | NA | NA | TRBV6-9 | CASSYFEGQYF | TGTGCCAGCAGTTACTTCGAGGGGCAGTACTTC
TRBJ2-7 | many | NA | TRBV5-1 | CASSMSPTRGPYEQYF | TGCGCCAGCAGCATGTCCCCAACTAGGGGCCCCTACGAGCAGTACTTC
TRBJ1-1 | NA | NA | TRBV29-1 | CSVDSASRNTEAFF | TGCAGCGTTGATTCGGCCTCAAGGAACACTGAAGCTTTCTTT
TRBJ1-5 | NA | NA | TRBV2 | CASSEDFLGGVQPQHF | TGTGCCAGCAGTGAAGATTTTCTTGGAGGGGTTCAGCCCCAGCATTTT
TRBJ2-3 | many | TRBD2 | TRBV20-1 | CSARDLAGGPTDTQYF | TGCAGTGCTAGAGATCTAGCGGGAGGGCCAACAGATACGCAGTATTTT
TRBJ2-1 | NA | TRBD2 | TRBV7-9 | CASSLGLAGVLYNEQFF | TGTGCCAGCAGCTTAGGACTAGCGGGAGTGCTCTACAATGAGCAGTTCTTC
TRBJ1-2 | many | NA | TRBV11-2 | CASSLPFNPGYTF | TGTGCCAGCAGCTTGCCATTCAATCCTGGCTACACCTTC
TRBJ2-1 | many | NA | TRBV27 | CASSLEETYNEQFF | TGTGCCAGCAGTTTAGAAGAGACCTACAATGAGCAGTTCTTC
TRBJ2-1 | few | TRBD2 | TRBV14 | CASSQDFNSGRNNEQFF | TGTGCCAGCAGCCAAGACTTTAATAGCGGGAGAAACAATGAGCAGTTCTTC
TRBJ2-1 | NA | NA | TRBV5-8 | CASSWGDTSYNEQFF | TGTGCCAGCAGCTGGGGGGACACATCCTACAATGAGCAGTTCTTC
TRBJ2-5 | many | TRBD2 | TRBV28 | CASSISGGLQETQYF | TGTGCCAGCAGCATATCGGGAGGCCTCCAAGAGACCCAGTACTTC
TRBJ2-1 | NA | NA | TRBV9 | CASSLTWEPYNEQFF | TGTGCCAGCAGCCTTACTTGGGAACCCTACAATGAGCAGTTCTTC
TRBJ2-3 | many | TRBD2 | TRBV5-1 | CASSWLAALDTQYF | TGCGCCAGCAGCTGGCTAGCGGCCCTGGATACGCAGTATTTT
TRBJ1-1 | few | NA | TRBV19 | CASRISNTEAFF | TGTGCCAGTAGGATATCTAACACTGAAGCTTTCTTT
TRBJ2-2 | many | NA | TRBV12-3/TRBV12-4 | CASSPLANTGELFF | TGTGCCAGCAGTCCACTAGCGAACACCGGGGAGCTGTTTTTT
TRBJ2-5 | NA | TRBD1 | TRBV5-8 | CASRKVRGRLETQYF | TGTGCCAGCAGAAAGGTCAGGGGGCGATTAGAGACCCAGTACTTC
TRBJ1-2 | NA | TRBD1 | TRBV6-4 | CASSETGQGGESAYGYTF | TGTGCCAGCAGTGAGACTGGACAGGGAGGGGAATCAGCCTATGGCTACACCTTC
TRBJ1-5 | NA | TRBD1 | TRBV12-3/TRBV12-4 | CASRSNRGLSRGNQPQHF | TGTGCCAGCAGGTCGAACAGGGGGCTGTCCCGGGGCAATCAGCCCCAGCATTTT
TRBJ1-5 | many | TRBD1 | TRBV10-3 | CAISGGQDNQPQHF | TGTGCCATCAGTGGAGGACAGGACAATCAGCCCCAGCATTTT
TRBJ2-1 | NA | NA | TRBV28 | CASSLSRTGLGNEQFF | TGTGCCAGCAGTTTAAGCCGGACGGGCTTGGGTAATGAGCAGTTCTTC
TRBJ1-6 | NA | NA | TRBV12-3/TRBV12-4 | CASSLVRPDSNSPLHF | TGTGCCAGCAGTTTAGTACGGCCGGACAGTAATTCACCCCTCCACTTT
TRBJ2-5 | few | NA | TRBV5-8 | CASSLALRREETQYF | TGTGCCAGCAGCTTGGCCCTCAGAAGGGAGGAGACCCAGTACTTC
TRBJ2-5 | few | TRBD2 | TRBV6-4 | CASSDVAGALETQYF | TGTGCCAGCAGTGACGTCGCGGGAGCCCTAGAAACCCAGTACTTC
TRBJ2-1 | many | NA | TRBV7-8 | CASSLRGASEQFF | TGTGCCAGCAGCTTACGGGGGGCCAGTGAGCAGTTCTTC
TRBJ2-1 | few | TRBD1 | TRBV29-1 | CSANSGTGFGARFF | TGCAGCGCCAATTCCGGGACAGGGTTTGGGGCACGGTTCTTC
TRBJ2-7 | NA | TRBD2 | TRBV11-2 | CASSSSAGGYEQYF | TGTGCCAGCAGCTCTAGTGCGGGAGGCTACGAGCAGTACTTC
TRBJ2-2 | NA | NA | TRBV7-9 | CASSLAAGTGELFF | TGTGCCAGCAGCTTAGCGGCGGGCACCGGGGAGCTGTTTTTT
TRBJ1-3 | few | NA | TRBV7-9 | CASSLGGTTGNTIYF | TGTGCCAGCAGCTTAGGTGGGACTACGGGAAACACCATATATTTT
TRBJ2-7 | NA | NA | TRBV6-5 | CASSYSRGSHYEQYF | TGTGCCAGCAGTTACTCCCGGGGATCCCACTACGAGCAGTACTTC
TRBJ2-7 | few | TRBD2 | TRBV12-3/TRBV12-4 | CAGSFLAGTYEQYF | TGTGCCGGCAGTTTCCTAGCGGGTACCTACGAGCAGTACTTC
TRBJ2-3 | NA | NA | TRBV29-1 | CSVGDSSDTQYF | TGCAGCGTTGGGGATAGTTCAGATACGCAGTATTTT
TRBJ1-1 | NA | NA | TRBV19 | CASRTATIEAFF | TGTGCCAGTAGGACTGCTACAATTGAAGCTTTCTTT